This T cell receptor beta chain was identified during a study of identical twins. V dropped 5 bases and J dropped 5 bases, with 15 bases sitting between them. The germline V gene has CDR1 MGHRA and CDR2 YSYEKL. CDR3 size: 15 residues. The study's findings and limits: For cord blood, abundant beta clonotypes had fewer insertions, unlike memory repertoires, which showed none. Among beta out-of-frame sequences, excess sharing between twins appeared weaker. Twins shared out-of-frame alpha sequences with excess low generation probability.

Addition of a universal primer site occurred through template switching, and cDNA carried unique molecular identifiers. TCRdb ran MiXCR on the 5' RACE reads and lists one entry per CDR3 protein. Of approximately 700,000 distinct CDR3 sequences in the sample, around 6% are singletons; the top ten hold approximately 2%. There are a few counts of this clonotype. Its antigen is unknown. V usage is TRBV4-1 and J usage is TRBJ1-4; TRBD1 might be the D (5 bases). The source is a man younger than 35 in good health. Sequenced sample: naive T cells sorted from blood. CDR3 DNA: TGCGCCAGCAGCGGGGCCGGGACCGCGAATGAAAAACTGTTTTTT. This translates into CASSGAGTANEKLFF.